The clone carrying this T cell receptor beta chain was found many times. What it recognizes is unknown. This sample stems from a study of response to subunit inactivated influenza vaccine. Study results and caveats: With each seasonal influenza vaccination, the authors suggested, few new T cells are recruited.

The CDR3 is 16 residues long. V lost 0 bases and J 5 bases, leaving 15 bases between the germline ends. Germline CDR1 and CDR2: SGHRS and YFSETQ. TCRdb processed the RT-PCR reads anew with MiXCR; each CDR3 protein has one entry. The sample contains under 950,000 distinct CDR3 sequences, over 20% of which appear only once. The genes are TRBV5-1 and TRBJ2-1; D might be TRBD1 or TRBD2, each matching 6 bases. This sequence was found in a man in his forties or fifties who received an inactivated influenza vaccine. The material sequenced was PBMCs from blood, taken 4 to 6 days after vaccination. CDR3 amino acids: CASSLEGGLTNNEQFF. The CDR3 region has the DNA TGCGCCAGCAGCTTGGAAGGGGGGCTTACGAACAATGAGCAGTTCTTC.